Each of the 25 T cell receptor beta chains below was sequenced from the same sample in a study of post-analysis software for immune sequencing data. The study, taken as a whole, reports: The five TRBV segments detected at higher frequency in patients than in controls included TRBV5-6, TRBV5-1 and TRBV20-1.

No antigens are known for them. Unique-molecular-identifier-tagged TCR beta cDNA libraries were used. TCRdb re-analysed the PCR reads in MiXCR, keeping a single row per CDR3 protein. The sample has hundreds of thousands of distinct CDR3 sequences; 25% to 30% are singletons. Source material: blood. Receptors originate from a girl aged 5-17 years with multiple sclerosis.

This clonotype was detected ten times or more. The V and J genes are TRBV6-5 and TRBJ2-7, with 11 bases identical to TRBD2. Germline CDR1 is MNHEY and CDR2 is SVGAGI. V shed 4 bases, J shed 2 bases, and the junction held 4 bases outside the gene matches. The length of the CDR3 is 15 residues. The CDR3: CASSLTSGIPYEQYF. In DNA, the CDR3 is TGTGCCAGCAGTTTGACTAGCGGGATCCCCTACGAGCAGTACTTC.

The chain combines TRBV29-1 with TRBJ1-1, with unresolved D. CDR1 SQVTM and CDR2 ANQGSEA come from the germline V gene. The CDR3 sequence is 13 residues long. With 4 bases removed from V and 0 bases from J, the gap between germline ends came to 9 bases. The CDR3 loop is CSVGGSLNTEAFF. CDR3 nucleotide sequence: TGCAGCGTTGGCGGCTCCCTGAACACTGAAGCTTTCTTT.

This clonotype was seen more than once but under ten times. The CDR3 reads CASSTLPGGQAEQYF. The CDR3 DNA follows: TGCGCCAGCAGTACGCTCCCGGGGGGGCAGGCCGAGCAGTACTTC. The V gene is TRBV5-1, the J gene TRBJ2-7; 8 bases fit TRBD2. CDR3 length: 15 residues. The V gene's germline CDR1 is SGHRS and CDR2 YFSETQ. The V and J ends lost 5 bases and 6 bases, in that order; junction bases with no gene match: 13. Together with reference TRBV5-1 and TRBJ2-7, the CDR3 gives the full variable domain: KAGVTQTPRYLIKTRGQQVTLSCSPISGHRSVSWYQQTPGQGLQFLFEYFSETQRNKGNFPGRFSGRQFSNSRSEMNVSTLELGDSALYLCASSTLPGGQAEQYFGPGTRLTVT.

This clonotype was picked up a small number of times. The chain carries TRBV6-5 and TRBJ1-1, with D perhaps matching TRBD1 (5 bases). V lost 0 bases to trimming and J lost 0 bases, with 14 bases between them. The germline V gene has CDR1 MNHEY and CDR2 SVGAGI. CDR3 length: 17 residues. CDR3 region: CASSYSAQVVLNTEAFF. The CDR3, as DNA: TGTGCCAGCAGTTACTCCGCACAGGTCGTCCTGAACACTGAAGCTTTCTTT.

This sequence joins TRBV4-1 and TRBJ1-1; no clear D gene. Trimming removed 1 base at V and 6 bases at J, with 12 bases between. CDR3 length: 14 residues. Germline-derived CDR1 and CDR2 are MGHRA and YSYEKL. CDR3 in amino acids: CASSQVSAGPEAFF. CDR3 sequence (DNA): TGCGCCAGCAGCCAAGTATCAGCGGGCCCTGAAGCTTTCTTT.

This clonotype appeared a few times. V and J are TRBV24-1 and TRBJ1-4; tentative D call: TRBD1 (5 bases). The CDR3 spans 13 residues. Germline loops: CDR1 KGHDR, CDR2 SFDVKD. V was pared by 2 bases and J by 8 bases, with 8 bases between. DNA for the CDR3: TGTGCCACCAGTGATTCTCCAGGGGAAAAACTGTTTTTT. Its protein product is CATSDSPGEKLFF.

This clonotype came up a few times. The chain links TRBV29-1 to TRBJ2-3; TRBD2 matches 10 bases. Germline loops: CDR1 SQVTM, CDR2 ANQGSEA. Trimming at V came to 3 bases and at J to 1 base, leaving 13 bases not matched to a gene. This CDR3 comprises 18 residues. CDR3 nucleotide sequence: TGCAGCGTTGATACAGCGGGGGGGTACTGGGATGGCACAGATACGCAGTATTTT. This sequence encodes CSVDTAGGYWDGTDTQYF.

The rearrangement links TRBV20-1 to TRBJ2-7; 9 positions agree with TRBD1. Per the germline V gene, CDR1 is DFQATT and CDR2 is SNEGSKA (reference sequence). The CDR3 has 14 residues. V shed 6 bases, J shed 5 bases, and the junction held 11 bases outside the gene matches. Here the CDR3 reads CSALSGTGWDEQYF. CDR3 nucleotides: TGCAGTGCGCTTTCCGGGACAGGGTGGGACGAGCAGTACTTC.

V usage is TRBV24-1 and J usage is TRBJ2-2; tentatively, D is TRBD2 (6 bases). V dropped 3 bases and J dropped 0 bases, with 7 bases sitting between them. The germline gives CDR1 KGHDR, CDR2 SFDVKD. The CDR3 has 15 residues. CDR3 loop: CATSDRRANTGELFF. CDR3 bases: TGTGCCACCAGTGATCGGAGGGCGAACACCGGGGAGCTGTTTTTT.

The chain links TRBV29-1 to TRBJ1-2; the match to TRBD1 covers 9 bases. Germline lookup yields CDR1 SQVTM and CDR2 ANQGSEA. The CDR3 is 13 residues long. After removal of 2 bases from V and 5 bases from J, the junction contained 3 bases not matched to a gene. CDR3 sequence reads: CSVEKTGGYGYTF. Here the CDR3 DNA reads TGCAGCGTTGAAAAGACAGGGGGATATGGCTACACCTTC.

This clonotype has a handful of counts. The chain combines TRBV20-1 with TRBJ2-3; 11 positions match TRBD2. There are 14 residues in the CDR3. The V gene's germline CDR1 is DFQATT and CDR2 SNEGSKA (reference sequence). With V trimmed by 6 bases and J by 4 bases, 6 bases remained unmatched. The DNA for the CDR3 is TGCAGTGCGGAACCGGGACTAGCGGCAGATACGCAGTATTTT. It translates to CSAEPGLAADTQYF.

This clonotype appeared once. The genes are TRBV12-3 or TRBV12-4 and TRBJ2-5; D call uncertain. This CDR3 is built from 12 residues. Deletions cut 3 bases from V and 3 bases from J, with 5 bases between. CDR3 amino acids: CASSFNKETQYF. The CDR3 coding sequence is TGTGCCAGCAGTTTCAATAAAGAGACCCAGTACTTC.

This chain links TRBV7-2 with TRBJ2-3; 7 positions match TRBD2. Germline V gene lookup returns CDR1 SGHTA and CDR2 FQGNSA. The CDR3 contains 16 residues. Trimming at V came to 8 bases and at J to 1 base, leaving 12 bases not matched to a gene. The CDR3 nucleotides are TGTGCCAGCCTATATGGCGGGAGTTTGGGCACAGATACGCAGTATTTT. Encoded protein: CASLYGGSLGTDTQYF. The full variable domain, completed using reference TRBV7-2 and TRBJ2-3, is GAGVSQSPSNKVTEKGKDVELRCDPISGHTALYWYRQSLGQGLEFLIYFQGNSAPDKSGLPSDRFSAERTGGSVSTLTIQRTQQEDSAVYLCASLYGGSLGTDTQYFGPGTRLTVL.

This clonotype was counted at least ten times. The chain couples TRBV20-1 to TRBJ2-7, with D unresolved. The length of the CDR3 is 14 residues. Germline CDR1 and CDR2: DFQATT and SNEGSKA (reference sequence). V lost 0 bases, J lost 3 bases, and 12 bases lay in between. DNA of the CDR3: TGCAGTGCTAGAGATCGTGGACGAGGCTACGAGCAGTACTTC. Amino acids: CSARDRGRGYEQYF.

This clonotype was detected only a few times. The chain is built from TRBV2 and TRBJ2-7; D gene unclear. The DNA matches TRBJ2-5 better at its end, which makes the J call doubtful. This CDR3 comprises 12 residues. The germline V gene encodes CDR1 SNHLY and CDR2 FYNNEI. CDR3 residues: CASRFSWETQYF. The CDR3 coding sequence is TGTGCCAGCAGATTCAGCTGGGAGACCCAGTACTTC.

The chain has TRBV24-1 and TRBJ2-1, with unresolved D. Per the germline V gene, CDR1 is KGHDR and CDR2 is SFDVKD. The CDR3 runs 13 residues. With 1 base removed from V and 9 bases from J, the gap between germline ends came to 9 bases. CDR3 bases: TGTGCCACCAGTGATTTTGAGTGGGGTGAGCAGTTCTTC. Protein sequence: CATSDFEWGEQFF.

The chain uses TRBV20-1 and TRBJ2-7, with D maybe TRBD1 (6 bases). Germline CDR1 and CDR2: DFQATT and SNEGSKA (reference sequence). Trimming took 6 bases from V and 3 from J, leaving 12 bases between them. CDR3 length: 12 amino acids. CDR3 in DNA: TGCAGTGCCAAGACAGGATACTACGAGCAGTACTTC. This translates into CSAKTGYYEQYF.

In its sample, this clonotype was seen many times. The chain is built from TRBV4-1 and TRBJ2-1, with D perhaps assigned TRBD1 or TRBD2 (6 bases each). V was shortened by 0 bases and J by 7 bases, with 13 bases between the two germline ends. The CDR3 contains 15 residues. Germline V lookup: CDR1 MGHRA, CDR2 YSYEKL. Written as DNA, the CDR3 is TGCGCCAGCAGCCAAGATCCGGGGGCTTGGAATGAGCAGTTCTTC. This codes for CASSQDPGAWNEQFF.

The chain couples TRBV29-1 to TRBJ2-2, with TRBD1 as a possible D gene (6 bases). The V gene's germline CDR1 is SQVTM and CDR2 ANQGSEA. The CDR3 covers 14 residues. V shed 3 bases and J shed 3 bases, with 11 bases lying between them. The CDR3, as DNA: TGCAGCGTTGAGACCAGGGGAGACACCGGGGAGCTGTTTTTT. Translation gives CSVETRGDTGELFF.

The chain couples TRBV20-1 to TRBJ2-3; a weak D match, TRBD2 (6 bases). V lost 6 bases and J 4 bases, leaving 23 bases between the germline ends. CDR1 and CDR2 (germline): DFQATT, SNEGSKA (reference sequence). The CDR3 consists of 16 residues. The chain's CDR3 is CSARLVSKRNADTQYF. CDR3 bases: TGCAGTGCGAGACTAGTGTCAAAGAGGAACGCAGATACGCAGTATTTT.

V usage is TRBV3-1 and J usage is TRBJ1-2; no reliable D call. With 3 bases removed from V and 8 bases from J, the gap between germline ends came to 13 bases. The CDR3 totals 13 residues. CDR1 LGHDT and CDR2 YNNKEL come from the germline V gene (reference sequence). DNA for the CDR3: TGTGCCAGCAGCCACCGGACTCGGGGAGGCTACACCTTC. This encodes CASSHRTRGGYTF.

This clonotype turned up a few times. The gene calls are TRBV12-3 or TRBV12-4 and TRBJ2-1; D not certain. This CDR3 contains 15 residues. Trimming left V 1 base short and J 2 bases short, with 9 bases between. The CDR3 is CASSLEGSPYNEQFF. The CDR3 region has the DNA TGTGCCAGCAGTTTAGAGGGTAGTCCCTACAATGAGCAGTTCTTC.

The chain employs TRBV3-1 and TRBJ2-7, with a tentative D call TRBD2 (6 bases). The tail of the sequence fits TRBJ2-5 better, so the J call may be wrong. The CDR3 is 11 residues long. Germline V gene lookup returns CDR1 LGHDT and CDR2 YNNKEL (reference sequence). In DNA, the CDR3 is TGTGCCAGCGGGGGGTCGGAGACCCAGTACTTC. It codes for CASGGSETQYF.

The chain combines TRBV7-9 with TRBJ2-6; D is unresolved. Germline loops: CDR1 SEHNR, CDR2 FQNEAQ (reference sequence). This CDR3 is built from 13 residues. Trimming stripped 5 bases from V and 7 bases from J, with 9 bases between. CDR3 residues: CASSVGYANVLTF. In DNA form, the CDR3 reads TGTGCCAGCAGCGTCGGGTACGCCAACGTCCTGACTTTC.

Only one count was recorded for this clonotype. The rearrangement uses TRBV6-5 and TRBJ2-3; 7 nucleotides agree with TRBD2. This CDR3 contains 15 residues. The germline gives CDR1 MNHEY, CDR2 SVGAGI. Germline trimming cut 6 bases from V and 1 base from J; bases unmatched to any gene: 7. In nucleotides, the CDR3 is TGTGCCAGCAGGGAAGAGCGGGGCCGCACAGATACGCAGTATTTT. Translating it yields CASREERGRTDTQYF.